This T cell receptor (beta chain) was identified in a study of cytomegalovirus exposure and HLA in healthy donors (dated by TCRdb to 2016 to 2017). Regarding the research as a whole: An earlier analysis of some 600 of the donors reported approximately 260 Gb of sequence data and around 100 million unique TCR beta sequences obtained from about 180 million T cells. About 310 gigabases of sequencing data and approximately 85 million unique TCR sequences were included in an early release covering roughly 600 HLA-typed donors. The genetic ancestry cluster associated with self-reported Caucasian donors included around four fifths of the 398 genotyped donors. The study aimed to test whether cataloging public T cell receptors could reveal signatures of past pathogen exposure. Using immunosequencing, the study profiled T cell repertoires from 666 subjects and related those repertoires to cytomegalovirus serostatus. A separate validation cohort of approximately 130 different subjects was used in addition to the approximately 700-subject first cohort. To predict cytomegalovirus infection status, the study combined high-throughput TCR immunosequencing, statistical association of individual TCRs with disease status, and machine learning. In a later analysis, previously published TCR beta repertoires from some 640 donors were re-analyzed and high-resolution HLA genotyping was added so that TCR occurrence patterns could be studied. In the later analysis, no new phenotypic data were used to find candidate immune exposures; instead, reliance was placed on TCR beta sequences and their occurrence across donors. An earlier analysis of about 620 of the donors applied high-throughput TCR beta sequencing to assess whether each TCR beta V gene segment acted as functional or pseudogenic. Donor age, sex, ethnicity and CMV serostatus were compiled alongside the repertoire data. A later genetic analysis took genome-wide SNP genotypes for 398 of the 666 donors and used that subset as a discovery cohort. All discovery cohort repertoires had been generated on a single sequencing platform. Class I and class II HLA loci were covered by the typing at four-digit resolution. The number of donors typed differed by locus, with about 629-630 for A, B, C, DRB1 and DQB1, approximately 500 for DQA1, 606 for DPA1, and around 460 for DPB1. Four or five DR-DQ haplotypes were handled as single units for association and clustering because linkage in the cohort was strong. Among roughly 400 genotyped donors of the cohort, an average of around 220,000 unique TCR beta nucleotide sequences was sequenced per donor, of which approximately 18% were non-productive.

The cohort consisted of 666 healthy bone marrow donors. Cohort members were all nominally healthy when sampled, although unrecorded immune exposures were likely present. The donor tested CMV seronegative and was one of the 352 seronegative cohort members. A peripheral blood sample was collected from each donor, and TCR beta sequencing was performed on peripheral blood mononuclear cells. The Qiagen DNeasy Blood Extraction Kit was used to extract genomic DNA from the blood cell samples. Sequences SGDLS (CDR1) and YYNGEE (CDR2) are obtained from the germline V gene. Trimming costs V 2 bases and J 0 bases, and their ends lie 6 bases apart. Reading from cysteine to phenylalanine, the CDR3 counts 14 amino acids. The kept DNA is CDR3 alone, 42 bases in frame from the first base. The research as a whole found: The authors suggested that the approach could potentially be generalized to other disease states and immunological phenotypes. A cluster of highly shared sequence variants was judged likely to be a technical artifact of the sequencing pipeline. This cohort had only TCR beta chains sequenced, and the lack of alpha or paired-chain data limited which features could be detected. Because HLA typing was missing for some donors at each locus, association tests included only the typed subset. Compared with equally common non-associated chains, HLA-associated TCR beta chains in a later analysis were more clonally expanded and had lower generation probabilities. Compared with the approximately 670-donor mean, donors in an Asian-associated ancestry cluster had fewer N-insertions in productive TCRs, according to a later genetic analysis. Presence/absence analyses assumed roughly uniform sequencing depth across donors, an assumption that may not hold. According to a later analysis, most CMV-associated TCR beta chains appeared to be HLA-restricted, and the HLA associations seemed to be driven largely by CMV exposure. A further reported finding was that TCR beta sequences accurately predicted the HLA-A and HLA-B alleles for most subjects in the first cohort. A later analysis found that TCR association rates varied across HLA loci, with DRB1 alleles showing the most associated TCRs and HLA-C alleles the fewest. In vitro tests confirmed that a few of the cytomegalovirus-associated TCR beta chains recognize cytomegalovirus antigens. Immune exposure information for the cohort was limited to CMV serostatus. Several of the top co-occurrence clusters appeared to be linked to parvovirus B19, influenza, CMV and Epstein-Barr virus, according to a later analysis. In both the original and validation cohorts, the classifier was reported to diagnose cytomegalovirus status with high specificity and sensitivity. The 87-base-pair reads could not distinguish some IMGT-functional V segments, including TRBV6-2 and TRBV6-3, so those segments were excluded. Because counts were too low, some 17 rarely observed V segments, including chromosome 9 orphons, were left out of the earlier analysis of approximately 580 of the donors. Specific HLA alleles were associated with 16,951 TCR beta sequences at a false discovery rate of 0.05 in a later analysis. A later genetic analysis associated a missense DCLRE1C variant with V-gene and J-gene trimming of TCR beta chains, and an independent cohort replicated the association. Correlated functional status among segregating V segments might be attributable to linkage disequilibrium, but an unknown experimental factor could not be ruled out. Assigning TCR associations to individual alleles was difficult when HLA alleles, especially DR and DQ, strongly co-occurred. A total of 150 to 200 TCR beta chains were listed by the study as associated with cytomegalovirus. Across donors, most TCR sequences were observed very rarely, whereas some public TCRs were present in many individuals. In an earlier analysis of around 500 of the donors, most TCR beta V segments appeared in productive rearrangements about 87% or about 30% of the time, broadly matching IMGT annotations.

In regard to this clone: The target of this receptor is not known. The input lacks base qualities; no much larger clone sits a single base away. Additional DNA sequences in this sample encode the identical CDR3.

Library preparation employed the immunoSEQ multiplex PCR assay. For the multiplex PCR, a mixture combining 60 forward primers for TCR Vbeta segments and 13 reverse primers for TCR Jbeta segments was used. A multiplex PCR assay on genomic DNA amplified the CDR3 region of rearranged TCR beta genes. The amplified TCR beta libraries were sequenced on the Illumina HiSeq System as 87-base-pair reads. The source study handled its data this way. A later analysis counted some 74 million unique TCR beta chains across the 550 to 750 repertoires, and some 11 million of these chains were shared by at least two donors. Raw reads were error-corrected and collapsed into unique sequences by a nearest-neighbor algorithm in which closely related sequences were merged to remove PCR and sequencing errors. V, D and J gene segments were assigned by aligning CDR3 sequences to IMGT reference sequences. For a sequence to be retained, a match of at least six nucleotides was required to both a V gene segment and a J gene segment. Rearrangements were classified as productive when the CDR3 lacked stop codons and remained in frame with V and J, and all other rearrangements were classified as non-productive. CDR3 was defined by IMGT convention, running from the second conserved V-encoded cysteine to the conserved J-encoded phenylalanine. In an earlier analysis of some 550 of the donors, sequences lacking an unambiguous match to a single V gene segment were excluded. In an earlier analysis of a few hundred of the donors, V segments were called functional above 56.7% productive rearrangements and were called segregating when the between-donor standard deviation exceeded 5%. A statistical classification framework was built to diagnose cytomegalovirus status from the catalog of TCR beta chain sequences. In a later analysis, TCR nucleotide sequences were compared against IMGT/GENE-DB human TR gene sequences so that V and J genes could be assigned. In a later analysis, CDR3 sequences and most-parsimonious VDJ recombination scenarios were assigned using the TCRdist pipeline. In a later analysis, every TCR beta chain was defined by the combination of its CDR3 amino acid sequence and its V-gene family, and reads without a unique V-gene family were dropped. To address suspected cross-contamination and a sequencing artifact, a later analysis removed 450 to 700 highly shared, low-generation-probability nucleotide sequences. In a later analysis, a clonal expansion index was calculated for each public chain from normalized within-repertoire ranks of inferred template counts. A later analysis computed generation probabilities with a VDJ recombination model fitted to out-of-frame rearrangements, and checked the results against IGoR. In a later analysis, TCR-TCR, TCR-HLA and TCR-CMV co-occurrence was scored with hypergeometric tests, and a repertoire-size bias correction was applied to TCR pairs. False discovery rates were estimated in a later analysis by permuting HLA or CMV assignments 20 times. In a later analysis, co-occurring TCRs were grouped using DBSCAN, with TCRdist sequence similarity added in when clustering inside HLA-allele-positive subsets. Co-occurrence clustering excluded repertoires with fewer than 30,000 or more than 120,000 public chains, plus five with anomalous nucleotide sharing. Not all clones reach the TCRdb copy of this immuneACCESS table, which keeps in-frame sequences only. Checked studies attribute under half of the gap to unresolved V genes and leave the rest unexplained. V and J calls and clone size are as listed in that table; D and trimming were resolved from the DNA. Here the sample has 150,000 to 200,000 clones; roughly three quarters occur a single time. The ten largest clones represent about 2% of the sample.

Material for sequencing was PBMCs. The receptor chain draws on TRBV9 and TRBJ1-3, with no D gene named confidently. This receptor was taken from a woman aged 50 to 65 in good health and CMV-seronegative. The CDR3 region reads CASSVRDSGNTIYF. The nucleotide sequence is given as TGTGCCAGCAGCGTCCGAGACTCTGGAAACACCATATATTTT. With the rest looked up from the reference TRBV9 and TRBJ1-3 genes rather than sequenced, the full variable domain is DSGVTQTPKHLITATGQRVTLRCSPRSGDLSVYWYQQSLDQGLQFLIQYYNGEERAKGNILERFSAQQFPDLHSELNLSSLELGDSALYFCASSVRDSGNTIYFGEGSWLTVV.